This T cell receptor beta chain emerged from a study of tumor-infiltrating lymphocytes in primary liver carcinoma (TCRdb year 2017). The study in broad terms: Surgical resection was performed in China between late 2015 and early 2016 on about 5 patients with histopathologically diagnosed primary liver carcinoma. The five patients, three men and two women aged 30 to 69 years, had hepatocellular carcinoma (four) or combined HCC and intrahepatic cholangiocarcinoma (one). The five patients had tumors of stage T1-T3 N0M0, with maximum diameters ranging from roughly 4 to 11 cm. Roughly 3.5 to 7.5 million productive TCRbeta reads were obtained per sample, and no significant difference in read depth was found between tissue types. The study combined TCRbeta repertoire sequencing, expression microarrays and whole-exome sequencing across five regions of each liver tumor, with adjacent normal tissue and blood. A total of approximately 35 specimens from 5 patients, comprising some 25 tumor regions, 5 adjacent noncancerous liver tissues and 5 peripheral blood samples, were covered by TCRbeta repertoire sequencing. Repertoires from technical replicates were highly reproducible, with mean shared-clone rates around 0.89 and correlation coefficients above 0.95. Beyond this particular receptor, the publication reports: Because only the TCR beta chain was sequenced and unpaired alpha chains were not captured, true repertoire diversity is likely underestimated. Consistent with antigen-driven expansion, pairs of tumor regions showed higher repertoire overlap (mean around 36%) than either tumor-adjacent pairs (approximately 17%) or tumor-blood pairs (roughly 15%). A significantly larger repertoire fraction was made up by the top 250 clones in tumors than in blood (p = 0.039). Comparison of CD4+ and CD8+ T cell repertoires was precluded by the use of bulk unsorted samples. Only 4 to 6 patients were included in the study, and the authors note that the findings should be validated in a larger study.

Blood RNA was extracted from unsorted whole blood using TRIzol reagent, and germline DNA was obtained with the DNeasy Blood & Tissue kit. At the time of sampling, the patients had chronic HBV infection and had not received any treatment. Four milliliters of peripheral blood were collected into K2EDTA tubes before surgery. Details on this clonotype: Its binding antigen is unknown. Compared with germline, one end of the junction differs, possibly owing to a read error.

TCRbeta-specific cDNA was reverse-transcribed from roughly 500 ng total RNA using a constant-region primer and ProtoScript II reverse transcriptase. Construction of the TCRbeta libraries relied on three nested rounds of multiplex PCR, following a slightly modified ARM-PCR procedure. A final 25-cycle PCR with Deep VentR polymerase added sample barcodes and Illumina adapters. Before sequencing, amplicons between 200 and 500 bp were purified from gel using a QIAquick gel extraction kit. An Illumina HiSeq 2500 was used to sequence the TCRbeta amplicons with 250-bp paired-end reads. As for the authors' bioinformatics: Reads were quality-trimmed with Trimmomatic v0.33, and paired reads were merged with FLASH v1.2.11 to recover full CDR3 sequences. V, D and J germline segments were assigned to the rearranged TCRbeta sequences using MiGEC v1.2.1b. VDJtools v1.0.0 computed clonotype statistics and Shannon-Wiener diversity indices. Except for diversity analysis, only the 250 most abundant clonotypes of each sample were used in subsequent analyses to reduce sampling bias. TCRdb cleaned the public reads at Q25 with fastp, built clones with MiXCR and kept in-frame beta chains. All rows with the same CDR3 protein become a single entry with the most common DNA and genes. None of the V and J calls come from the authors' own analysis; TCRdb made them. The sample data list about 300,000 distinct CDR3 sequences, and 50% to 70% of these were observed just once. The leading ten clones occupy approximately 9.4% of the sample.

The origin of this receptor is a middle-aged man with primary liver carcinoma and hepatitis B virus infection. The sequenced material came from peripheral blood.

The nucleotide sequence is TGTGCCATCGGGGACACGGTCGATACTGAGGCTTTCTTT. Translated, it gives CAIGDTVDTEAFF. The sequence links TRBV10-3 to TRBJ1-1; a tentative D match to TRBD1 spans 6 bases. Based on the germline V gene, the CDR1 and CDR2 sequences are ENHRY and SYGVKD. The CDR3 starts with the cysteine, ends with the phenylalanine, and has 13 residues. Of all the DNA, just the CDR3 is kept, 39 bases in frame from base 1.